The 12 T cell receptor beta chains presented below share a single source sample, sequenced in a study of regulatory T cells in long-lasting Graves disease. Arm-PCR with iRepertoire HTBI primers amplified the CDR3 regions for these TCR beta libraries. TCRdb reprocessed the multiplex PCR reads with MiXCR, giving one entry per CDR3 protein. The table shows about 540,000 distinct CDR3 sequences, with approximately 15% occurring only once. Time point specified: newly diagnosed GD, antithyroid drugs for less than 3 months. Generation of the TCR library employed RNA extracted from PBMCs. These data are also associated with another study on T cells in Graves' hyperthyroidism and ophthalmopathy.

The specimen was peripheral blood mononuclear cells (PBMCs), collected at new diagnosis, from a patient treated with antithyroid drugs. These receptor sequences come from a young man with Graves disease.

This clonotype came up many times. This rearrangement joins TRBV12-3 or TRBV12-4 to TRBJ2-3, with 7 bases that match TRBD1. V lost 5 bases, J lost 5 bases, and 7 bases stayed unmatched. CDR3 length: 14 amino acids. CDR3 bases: TGTGCCAGCAGTACGCCAGGGGGTATAGATACGCAGTATTTT. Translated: CASSTPGGIDTQYF.

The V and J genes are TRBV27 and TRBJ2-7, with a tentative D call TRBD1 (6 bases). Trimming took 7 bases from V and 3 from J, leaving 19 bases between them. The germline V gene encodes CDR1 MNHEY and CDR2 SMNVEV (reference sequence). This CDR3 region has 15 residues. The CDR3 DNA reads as TGTGCCAGCATTAGGACAGCCACCCTCTTCTACGAGCAGTACTTC. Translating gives CASIRTATLFYEQYF.

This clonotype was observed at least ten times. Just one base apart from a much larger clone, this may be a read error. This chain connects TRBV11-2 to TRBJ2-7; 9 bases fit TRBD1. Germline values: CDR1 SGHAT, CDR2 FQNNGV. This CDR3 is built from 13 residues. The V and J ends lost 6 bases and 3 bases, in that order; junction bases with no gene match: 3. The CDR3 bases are TGTGCCAGCAGACCGACAGGGGGCTACGAGCAGTACTTC. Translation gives CASRPTGGYEQYF.

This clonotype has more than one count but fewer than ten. Here the CDR3 reads CASSQTLRLDHYEQYF. The CDR3 nucleotides read TGTGCCAGTAGTCAGACGCTAAGATTAGACCACTACGAGCAGTACTTC. This sequence joins TRBV19 and TRBJ2-7; no clear D. Germline V gene data show CDR1 as LNHDA and CDR2 as SQIVND (reference sequence). The CDR3 length is 16 residues. Trimming removed 5 bases from V and 3 bases from J, with 20 bases in between.

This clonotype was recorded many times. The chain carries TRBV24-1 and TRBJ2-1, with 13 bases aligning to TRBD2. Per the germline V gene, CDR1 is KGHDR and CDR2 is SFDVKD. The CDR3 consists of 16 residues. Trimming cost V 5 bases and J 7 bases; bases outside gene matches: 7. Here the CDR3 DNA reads TGTGCCACCAGTGCCGGGACTAGCGGGAAAATTAATGAGCAGTTCTTC. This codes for CATSAGTSGKINEQFF.

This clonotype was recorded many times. The CDR3 sequence is CASSPGGGRNNEQFF. The CDR3 region has the DNA TGTGCCAGCAGCCCAGGGGGCGGGAGGAACAATGAGCAGTTCTTC. The chain employs TRBV28 and TRBJ2-1; D might be TRBD1 or TRBD2, each matching 8 bases. V shed 6 bases and J shed 5 bases, with 17 bases lying between them. Germline lookup yields CDR1 MDHEN and CDR2 SYDVKM. The CDR3 has 15 amino acids.

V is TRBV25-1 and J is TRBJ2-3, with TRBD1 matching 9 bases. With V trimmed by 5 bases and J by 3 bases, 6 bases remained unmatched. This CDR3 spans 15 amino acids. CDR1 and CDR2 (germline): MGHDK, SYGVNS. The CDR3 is CASSSWGTGTDTQYF. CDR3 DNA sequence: TGTGCCAGCAGTTCCTGGGGGACAGGGACAGATACGCAGTATTTT.

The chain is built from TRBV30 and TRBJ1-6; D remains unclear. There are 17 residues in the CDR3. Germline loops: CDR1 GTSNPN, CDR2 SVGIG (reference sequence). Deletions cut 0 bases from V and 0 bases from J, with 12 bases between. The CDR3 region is CAWSVLQGGSYNSPLHF. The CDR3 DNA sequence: TGTGCCTGGAGTGTACTTCAAGGAGGCTCCTATAATTCACCCCTCCACTTT.

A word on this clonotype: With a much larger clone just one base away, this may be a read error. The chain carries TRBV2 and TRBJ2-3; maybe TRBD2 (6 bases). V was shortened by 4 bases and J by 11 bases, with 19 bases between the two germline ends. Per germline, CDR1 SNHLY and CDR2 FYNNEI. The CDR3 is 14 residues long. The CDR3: CASSGAGTGRGQYF. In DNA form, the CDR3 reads TGTGCCAGCAGTGGGGCCGGGACTGGGCGTGGGCAGTATTTT.

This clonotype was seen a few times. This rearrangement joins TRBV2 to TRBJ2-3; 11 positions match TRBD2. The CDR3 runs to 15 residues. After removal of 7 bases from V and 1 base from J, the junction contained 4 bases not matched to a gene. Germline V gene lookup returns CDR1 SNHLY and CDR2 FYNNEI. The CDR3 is CASILAGGGTDTQYF. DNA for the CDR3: TGTGCCAGCATCTTAGCGGGAGGGGGCACAGATACGCAGTATTTT. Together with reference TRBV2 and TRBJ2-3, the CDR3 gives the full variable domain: EPEVTQTPSHQVTQMGQEVILRCVPISNHLYFYWYRQILGQKVEFLVSFYNNEISEKSEIFDDQFSVERPDGSNFTLKIRSTKLEDSAMYFCASILAGGGTDTQYFGPGTRLTVL.

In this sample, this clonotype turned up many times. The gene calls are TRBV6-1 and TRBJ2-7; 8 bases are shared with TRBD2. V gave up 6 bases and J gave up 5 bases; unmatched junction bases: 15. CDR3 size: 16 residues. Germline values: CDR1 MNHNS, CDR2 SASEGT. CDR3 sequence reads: CASSPAAGGALDEQYF. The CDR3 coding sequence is TGTGCCAGCAGCCCCGCCGCGGGAGGCGCGTTGGACGAGCAGTACTTC.

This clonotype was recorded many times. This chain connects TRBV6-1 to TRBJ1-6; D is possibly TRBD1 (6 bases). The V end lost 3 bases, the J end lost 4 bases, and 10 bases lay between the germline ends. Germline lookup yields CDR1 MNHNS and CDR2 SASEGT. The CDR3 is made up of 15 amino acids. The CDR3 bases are TGTGCCAGCAGTGATGGACAGCCTTATAATTCACCCCTCCACTTT. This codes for CASSDGQPYNSPLHF.